These 24 T cell receptor beta chains share one sample of origin, sequenced in a study of Graves' ophthalmopathy and Graves' hyperthyroidism. TCR beta CDR3 regions were amplified from RNA transcripts. Amplification began with first-round RT-PCR using HTBI primers, then second-round multiplex PCR was performed. TCRdb redid the calling of the multiplex PCR reads with MiXCR, one entry per CDR3 protein. Of around 400,000 distinct CDR3 sequences in the sample, about 21% were seen once. Sequencing was carried out using peripheral blood. These TCRs come from a woman aged 18-30 years with stable Graves' hyperthyroidism.

To note about this clonotype: One end of the junction varies from germline; a read error may be responsible. The chain links TRBV6-4 to TRBJ2-7; D not certain. There are 14 residues in the CDR3. The V gene's germline CDR1 is MRHNA and CDR2 SNTAGT. CDR3 bases: TGTGCCAGCAGTTACTCGGTCCAGACCTACGAGCAGTACTTC. It specifies CASSYSVQTYEQYF.

Notes on this clonotype: A clone one base away is much larger, so this may be a read error. J is TRBJ2-5 and V is TRBV12-5; D might be TRBD2 (5 bases). V lost 3 bases, J lost 4 bases, and 18 bases lay in between. This CDR3 has 16 residues. Per the germline V gene, CDR1 is LGHNT and CDR2 is FRNRAP. CDR3 loop: CASGLDYLAPRETQYF. The DNA of the CDR3 is TGTGCTAGTGGTTTAGACTACCTAGCCCCGCGAGAGACCCAGTACTTC.

This clonotype has a single count. The chain carries TRBV28 and TRBJ2-7; D gene ambiguous. The V gene lost 6 bases and the J gene lost 3 bases, with 18 bases spanning the gap. Germline V gives CDR1 MDHEN, CDR2 SYDVKM. This CDR3 is built from 15 residues. CDR3 in DNA: TGTGCCAGCAGCAAAGACCCCGCCCGACGCTACGAGCAGTACTTC. It codes for CASSKDPARRYEQYF. Full variable domain (outside the CDR3, taken from reference TRBV28 and TRBJ2-7): DVKVTQSSRYLVKRTGEKVFLECVQDMDHENMFWYRQDPGLGLRLIYFSYDVKMKEKGDIPEGYSVSREKKERFSLILESASTNQTSMYLCASSKDPARRYEQYFGPGTRLTVT.

About this clonotype itself: A much larger clonotype is one base distant, so this may be a read error. The gene calls are TRBV25-1 and TRBJ2-5; a weak D match, TRBD1 (6 bases). Germline CDR1 reads MGHDK; CDR2 reads SYGVNS. CDR3 length: 14 amino acids. CDR3 sequence (DNA): TGTGCCAGCAGTGAATTGGACAGAGAAGAGACCCAGGACTTC. It yields the protein CASSELDREETQDF.

A word on this clonotype: The missing conserved phenylalanine or tryptophan at the end of this CDR3 makes a read error likely. It is unclear where the CDR3 begins or ends on the DNA, so no DNA is shown, and the CDR3 is as TCRdb lists it. The gene calls are TRBV20-1 and TRBJ2-5; the table's D gene call, TRBD1, was not cross checked with the DNA. Germline loops: CDR1 DFQATT, CDR2 SNEGSKA (reference sequence). 10 amino acids form the CDR3, both terminal residues included. The chain's CDR3 is CSARGGEGRG.

In this sample, this clonotype turned up many times. The chain carries TRBV6-5 and TRBJ2-7, with 10 bases identical to TRBD1. Germline V gene lookup returns CDR1 MNHEY and CDR2 SVGAGI. The trim removed 8 bases at V and 2 bases at J, leaving 3 bases unmatched. CDR3 length equals 13 residues. The CDR3 coding sequence is TGTGCCAGCCGGGACAGGGGACCCTACGAGCAGTACTTC. It yields the protein CASRDRGPYEQYF.

This clonotype has a count of ten or more. CDR3 loop: CSARDAAGPPYEQYF. For the CDR3, the DNA is TGCAGTGCTAGAGATGCCGCGGGACCACCCTACGAGCAGTACTTC. The chain employs TRBV20-1 and TRBJ2-7, with D perhaps matching TRBD2 (6 bases). Germline loops: CDR1 DFQATT, CDR2 SNEGSKA (reference sequence). This CDR3 contains 15 residues. Trimming shortened V by 0 bases and J by 2 bases, and 14 bases separated the two germline ends.

This clonotype was counted between two and nine times. The chain links TRBV3-1 to TRBJ2-7; the D is unclear. Trimming pared 1 base from V and 2 bases from J, leaving 12 bases between. This CDR3 has 15 amino acids. Germline V gene data show CDR1 as LGHDT and CDR2 as YNNKEL (reference sequence). For the CDR3, the DNA is TGTGCCAGCAGCCAAGTGTCTGGAGTTACCTACGAGCAGTACTTC. This encodes CASSQVSGVTYEQYF.

The sample holds many counts of this clonotype. The gene calls are TRBV29-1 and TRBJ1-2; 8 bases map to TRBD1. V shed 8 bases, J shed 3 bases, and the junction held 8 bases outside the gene matches. The CDR3 spans 13 residues. CDR1 and CDR2 (germline): SQVTM, ANQGSEA. The CDR3 reads CSTMTGVDYGYTF. The DNA of the CDR3 is TGCAGCACCATGACAGGGGTCGACTATGGCTACACCTTC.

This clonotype has ten or more counts. This chain joins TRBV6-5 and TRBJ2-2, with D uncertain. The germline V gene has CDR1 MNHEY and CDR2 SVGAGI. Trimming removed 3 bases from V and 6 bases from J, with 5 bases in between. The CDR3 is 12 amino acids. CDR3 region: CASSYVPGELFF. The CDR3 coding sequence is TGTGCCAGCAGTTATGTACCCGGGGAGCTGTTTTTT.

This clonotype was seen repeatedly, ten times or more. The rearrangement joins TRBV12-3 or TRBV12-4 to TRBJ1-2, with D perhaps matching TRBD1 (6 bases). Trimming took 7 bases from V and 3 from J, leaving 15 bases between them. CDR3 size: 14 residues. The chain's CDR3 is CASTWGADDYGYTF. The CDR3 DNA sequence: TGTGCCAGCACCTGGGGGGCGGACGACTATGGCTACACCTTC.

In its sample, this clonotype was seen many times. The J gene is TRBJ1-1, the V gene TRBV7-9; a weak D match, TRBD1 (5 bases). Germline V lookup: CDR1 SEHNR, CDR2 FQNEAQ (reference sequence). Trimming took 3 bases from V and 8 from J, leaving 13 bases between them. CDR3 length equals 13 residues. This CDR3 reads CASSFDSPGEAFF. The CDR3 bases are TGTGCCAGCAGCTTCGATTCGCCAGGGGAAGCTTTCTTT.

This clonotype was seen repeatedly, ten times or more. This chain connects TRBV6-2 or TRBV6-3 to TRBJ2-7; D is unclear. Germline CDR1 and CDR2: MNHEY and SVGEGT. The CDR3 totals 13 residues. Trimming removed 2 bases at V and 4 bases at J, with 9 bases between. The CDR3 DNA reads TGTGCCAGCAGTTACCCGGGCTCATACGAGCAGTACTTC. This encodes CASSYPGSYEQYF.

This clonotype was counted ten times or more. This chain connects TRBV27 to TRBJ2-4, with a possible D match to TRBD2 (6 bases). CDR3 length: 16 amino acids. Trimming pared 4 bases from V and 0 bases from J, leaving 13 bases between. Germline CDR1 is MNHEY and CDR2 is SMNVEV (reference sequence). In nucleotides, the CDR3 is TGTGCCAGCAGTTCCCAGGGAGGTGGAGCCAAAAACATTCAGTACTTC. Its translation: CASSSQGGGAKNIQYF.

The chain links TRBV3-1 to TRBJ1-1; D possibly corresponds to TRBD1 (6 bases). Trimming cost V 4 bases and J 6 bases, with 12 bases left between them. CDR3 length: 13 residues. The germline CDR1 and CDR2 sequences are LGHDT and YNNKEL (reference sequence). CDR3 bases: TGTGCCAGCAGCCGACAGGTATACGCTGAAGCTTTCTTT. Protein product: CASSRQVYAEAFF.

This clonotype was observed many times. J is TRBJ2-2 and V is TRBV7-8; D could derive from TRBD1 or TRBD2 (5 bases each). This CDR3 spans 18 amino acids. With 2 bases removed from V and 0 bases from J, the gap between germline ends came to 16 bases. Germline V gene lookup returns CDR1 SGHVS and CDR2 FQNEAQ. The CDR3 spells CASSLINPGPSNTGELFF. The CDR3 DNA reads TGTGCCAGCAGCTTAATCAACCCGGGGCCTTCGAACACCGGGGAGCTGTTTTTT.

This clonotype was picked up many times. J is TRBJ2-7 and V is TRBV5-1; perhaps TRBD1 as D (5 bases). The ends were cut back, 2 bases at V and 3 bases at J, with 12 bases in the middle. The V gene's germline CDR1 is SGHRS and CDR2 YFSETQ. The CDR3 runs to 14 residues. The CDR3 coding sequence is TGCGCCAGCAGCTTAGACAGCTTTTTCTACGAGCAGTACTTC. It is translated as CASSLDSFFYEQYF.

The J gene is TRBJ1-5, the V gene TRBV6-2 or TRBV6-3; possible D gene TRBD1, 6 bases. Germline-derived CDR1 and CDR2 are MNHEY and SVGEGT. Trimming shortened V by 5 bases and J by 7 bases, and 12 bases separated the two germline ends. The CDR3 is made up of 13 amino acids. The CDR3 loop reads CASSNQGTQPQHF. CDR3 sequence (DNA): TGTGCCAGCAGTAACCAGGGGACCCAGCCCCAGCATTTT.

Sample share makes this clonotype medium-sized. This sequence joins TRBV4-3 and TRBJ2-7; a possible D gene is TRBD2 (6 bases). Germline-derived CDR1 and CDR2 are LGHNA and YSLEER. The CDR3 has 14 residues. Trimming stripped 1 base from V and 6 bases from J, with 13 bases between. Here the CDR3 reads CASSQVSGRREQYF. The CDR3 nucleotides read TGCGCCAGCAGCCAAGTCTCGGGGAGGCGCGAGCAGTACTTC.

The table lists this clonotype with many counts. The chain links TRBV28 to TRBJ1-2; tentatively, D is TRBD1 (6 bases). CDR1 MDHEN and CDR2 SYDVKM come from the germline V gene. CDR3 length: 16 residues. V lost 5 bases and J 8 bases, leaving 24 bases between the germline ends. CDR3 bases: TGTGCCAGCAGTCCCGGGGGGGCAGGAACTGGGGGAGGCTACACCTTC. Translating it yields CASSPGGAGTGGGYTF.

The chain uses TRBV6-5 and TRBJ1-1; D may be TRBD1 (6 bases). Germline CDR1 and CDR2: MNHEY and SVGAGI. The CDR3 is 13 amino acids. The V and J ends lost 2 bases and 4 bases respectively, with 8 bases between them. CDR3 in DNA: TGTGCCAGCAGTTACCTGGACAGCACTGAAGCTTTCTTT. This sequence encodes CASSYLDSTEAFF.

This clonotype has a count of ten or more. V usage is TRBV28 and J usage is TRBJ1-1, with D possibly matching TRBD1 (5 bases). Trimming removed 3 bases from V and 4 bases from J, with 12 bases in between. Germline V gene lookup returns CDR1 MDHEN and CDR2 SYDVKM. The CDR3 is 14 amino acids. The CDR3 protein is CASSFRGEGTEAFF. CDR3 nucleotides: TGTGCCAGCAGTTTCCGAGGGGAGGGCACTGAAGCTTTCTTT.

J is TRBJ1-2 and V is TRBV5-5, with no clear D. Trimming removed 1 base from V and 8 bases from J, with 12 bases in between. Germline V lookup: CDR1 SGHKS, CDR2 YYEKEE (reference sequence). The CDR3 runs 13 residues. DNA for the CDR3: TGTGCCAGCAGCTTGATGCTCGTACGGGGCTACACCTTC. As protein: CASSLMLVRGYTF.

This clonotype has a count of ten or more. The rearrangement links TRBV20-1 to TRBJ1-5; D possibly corresponds to TRBD1 (5 bases). Looked up from germline, CDR1 is DFQATT and CDR2 is SNEGSKA (reference sequence). V was shortened by 6 bases and J by 3 bases, with 18 bases between the two germline ends. The CDR3 sequence is 15 residues long. The CDR3 sequence: CSAPSADSPNQPQHF. CDR3 sequence (DNA): TGCAGTGCACCGAGCGCCGACAGCCCCAATCAGCCCCAGCATTTT.